This entry features one TCR beta chain sequence. Per the authors' pipeline: Estimates of nucleated cell counts were drawn from the amplification of reference gene primers. TCRdb's copy holds only in-frame clones and misses some; the assay was immunoSEQ multiplex PCR. That table furnishes V, J and clone size, whereas the DNA furnished D and trimming. Altogether 150,000 to 200,000 clones are present, roughly 86% being singletons, with the ten largest covering more than 1.5%. This specimen comes from a study of blood T cell repertoires in COVID-19. Study as a whole: Samples representing acute and convalescent COVID-19 were sourced from the United States, Italy and Spain. T cells, B-cell-depleted T cells, or PBMCs provided the cDNA or gDNA that served as material.

Germline V gene sequence: CDR1 SEHNR, CDR2 FQNEAQ (reference sequence). This CDR3 is 16 amino acids long. V trimming: 2 bases; J trimming: 2 bases; junction bases outside the gene matches: 4. The origin of this receptor is a woman aged 50 to 65 with acute or convalescent COVID-19. Sequencing was performed on peripheral blood. This chain uses TRBV7-9 with TRBJ2-1; 9 nucleotides line up with TRBD1. The CDR3 reads CASSLLQGAAYNEQFF. CDR3 coding DNA: TGTGCCAGCAGCTTACTACAGGGGGCTGCCTACAATGAGCAGTTCTTC.